Each of the 21 T cell receptor beta chains below was sequenced from the same sample in a study of cytomegalovirus exposure and HLA in healthy donors. The PCR ran on 60 Vbeta and 13 Jbeta primers. TCRdb keeps only in-frame clones here, not all; method: immunoSEQ multiplex PCR. The data hold 160,000 or so clones, with roughly 79% observed a single time. Sequenced input: PBMCs. These receptors all come from a man aged 40-55 years in good health and CMV-seropositive.

The V gene is TRBV2, the J gene TRBJ1-6; D call uncertain. V lost 7 bases and J 4 bases, leaving 8 bases between the germline ends. The CDR3 sequence is 13 residues long. Germline V gives CDR1 SNHLY, CDR2 FYNNEI. The CDR3 coding sequence is TGTGCCAGCATCGCGGAGTATAATTCACCCCTCCACTTT. Translated, it gives CASIAEYNSPLHF.

This chain uses TRBV5-1 with TRBJ2-7; the D is unclear. V lost 1 base and J lost 4, with 12 bases in between. CDR1 is SGHRS and CDR2 is YFSETQ in the germline V gene. This CDR3 is built from 14 residues. The CDR3 sequence is CASSLSLEPYEQYF. The CDR3 DNA sequence: TGCGCCAGCAGCTTGTCCCTAGAGCCTTACGAGCAGTACTTC.

This chain joins TRBV12-5 and TRBJ1-1; 9 nucleotides agree with TRBD1. With V trimmed by 0 bases and J by 11 bases, 4 bases remained unmatched. Germline V lookup: CDR1 LGHNT, CDR2 FRNRAP. This CDR3 spans 13 amino acids. CDR3 residues: CASGLVNRGHAFF. CDR3 bases: TGTGCTAGTGGTTTGGTAAACAGGGGGCACGCTTTCTTT.

V and J are TRBV5-4 and TRBJ2-5; D is perhaps TRBD1 (7 bases). CDR1 and CDR2 from the germline V gene are SGHNT and YYREEE (reference sequence). There are 16 residues in the CDR3. Trimming removed 3 bases from V and 5 bases from J, with 20 bases in between. The DNA of the CDR3 is TGTGCCAGCAGCTGGGGCGGGAACAGGGGAAAGGAGACCCAGTACTTC. This translates into CASSWGGNRGKETQYF.

CDR3 sequence reads: CASSRNGQARMNTEAFF. CDR3 DNA sequence: TGTGCCAGCAGCCGCAATGGACAGGCGAGGATGAACACTGAAGCTTTCTTT. This chain joins TRBV4-2 and TRBJ1-1, with 7 bases fitting TRBD1. The CDR3 is 17 residues long. CDR1 LGHNA and CDR2 YNFKEQ come from the germline V gene. Trimming took 4 bases from V and 0 from J; bases not matched to a gene: 11.

This chain links TRBV12-5 with TRBJ2-1; 10 nucleotides align to TRBD2. Germline CDR1 reads LGHNT; CDR2 reads FRNRAP. J lost 4 bases, V lost 4 bases, and 10 bases had no gene match. The length of the CDR3 is 17 residues. The CDR3 sequence: CASGSPRTSGEYNEQFF. The CDR3 DNA sequence: TGTGCTAGTGGTTCCCCTCGGACTAGCGGAGAGTACAATGAGCAGTTCTTC.

For the CDR3, the DNA is TGTGCCAGCAGTTTGTCACTCTACAATGAGCAGTTCTTC. It specifies CASSLSLYNEQFF. The gene calls are TRBV28 and TRBJ2-1, with unresolved D. The V end lost 3 bases, the J end lost 3 bases, and 6 bases lay between the germline ends. The CDR3 consists of 13 residues. Germline V lookup: CDR1 MDHEN, CDR2 SYDVKM.

This rearrangement joins TRBV12-5 to TRBJ2-5, with 8 nucleotides matching TRBD2. Germline V CDR1 and CDR2: LGHNT, FRNRAP. Trimming at V came to 2 bases and at J to 4 bases, leaving 0 bases not matched to a gene. CDR3 length equals 13 residues. CDR3 sequence reads: CASGLSGGETQYF. The CDR3 bases are TGTGCTAGTGGTTTGAGCGGGGGAGAGACCCAGTACTTC.

The chain is built from TRBV5-1 and TRBJ2-6; 8 nucleotides align to TRBD1. After removal of 2 bases from V and 0 bases from J, the junction contained 7 bases not matched to a gene. There are 18 residues in the CDR3. Germline values: CDR1 SGHRS, CDR2 YFSETQ. CDR3 sequence: CASSLRQGKRSGANVLTF. Here the CDR3 DNA reads TGCGCCAGCAGCTTACGACAGGGGAAACGCTCTGGGGCCAACGTCCTGACTTTC.

V usage is TRBV27 and J usage is TRBJ2-1; 7 positions agree with TRBD2. After removal of 2 bases from V and 4 bases from J, the junction contained 5 bases not matched to a gene. This CDR3 is built from 15 residues. Looked up from germline, CDR1 is MNHEY and CDR2 is SMNVEV (reference sequence). CDR3 in DNA: TGTGCCAGCAGTTTAGGTCTAGCGGCTTACAATGAGCAGTTCTTC. Translating it yields CASSLGLAAYNEQFF.

The J gene is TRBJ2-5, the V gene TRBV4-1, with 7 bases fitting TRBD2. CDR3 length: 16 amino acids. Unmatched junction bases numbered 7, after V lost 2 bases and J lost 1 base. Per the germline V gene, CDR1 is MGHRA and CDR2 is YSYEKL. The CDR3 sequence: CASSQSGTISQETQYF. The CDR3 DNA sequence: TGCGCCAGCAGCCAATCAGGGACTATATCCCAAGAGACCCAGTACTTC.

The rearrangement links TRBV27 to TRBJ2-5, with D unclear. With the DNA end fitting TRBJ2-7 better, the J assignment may be wrong. There are 13 residues in the CDR3. Per the germline V gene, CDR1 is MNHEY and CDR2 is SMNVEV (reference sequence). This chain's CDR3 is CASSSPGYYEQYF. As DNA, the CDR3 is TGTGCCAGCAGTTCCCCCGGGTACTACGAGCAGTACTTC.

This chain links TRBV19 with TRBJ2-7; perhaps TRBD1 as D (6 bases). V lost 3 bases to trimming and J lost 3 bases, with 9 bases between them. Germline CDR1 reads LNHDA; CDR2 reads SQIVND (reference sequence). The CDR3 has 13 residues. CDR3 in amino acids: CASSIGQNYEQYF. CDR3 in DNA: TGTGCCAGTAGTATCGGACAGAACTACGAGCAGTACTTC.

The V call is TRBV29-1, the J call TRBJ1-4; 12 bases align to TRBD1. CDR1 is SQVTM, CDR2 ANQGSEA, per germline. This CDR3 spans 18 amino acids. Losses at the gene ends were 4 bases for V and 3 bases for J; bases not matched to a gene: 12. This chain's CDR3 is CSVVSTGTGGAANEKLFF. CDR3 in DNA: TGCAGCGTTGTGTCTACCGGGACAGGGGGCGCGGCTAATGAAAAACTGTTTTTT.

This clone was observed once. The CDR3 nucleotides are TGCAGCGTGGGGGACAGGGGATTTGGTGGCTACACCTTC. It specifies CSVGDRGFGGYTF. The V call is TRBV29-1, the J call TRBJ1-2, with 10 bases fitting TRBD1. The CDR3 length is 13 residues. Per germline, CDR1 SQVTM and CDR2 ANQGSEA. V gave up 6 bases and J gave up 7 bases; unmatched junction bases: 8.

Turning to this clone: Sequence at one end of the junction differs from germline and may be a read error. The rearrangement joins TRBV4-2 to TRBJ2-4; the match to TRBD1 covers 7 bases. This CDR3 is 15 amino acids long. Germline-derived CDR1 and CDR2 are LGHNA and YNFKEQ. The CDR3 bases are TGTGCCAGCAGCCAATCAGGGGGACCCAAAAACAGTCAGTACTTC. As protein: CASSQSGGPKNSQYF.

Only a few counts were recorded for this clone. This same CDR3 is encoded by further DNA sequences in the sample. This chain joins TRBV28 and TRBJ1-2; D is unresolved. The CDR3 is 12 amino acids. From germline, CDR1 is MDHEN and CDR2 SYDVKM. V lost 2 bases to trimming and J lost 4 bases, with 5 bases between them. In DNA form, the CDR3 reads TGTGCCAGCAGTTTACTAGCCTATGGCTACACCTTC. It is translated as CASSLLAYGYTF.

V is TRBV7-9 and J is TRBJ1-4; no reliable D call. Germline CDR1 and CDR2: SEHNR and FQNEAQ (reference sequence). The germline V and J ends were trimmed by 5 bases and 3 bases, with 4 bases remaining between them. This CDR3 contains 12 residues. CDR3 amino acids: CASSTPNEKLFF. In DNA, the CDR3 is TGTGCCAGCAGCACACCTAATGAAAAACTGTTTTTT.

To note about this clone: Other DNA variants within this sample encode the same CDR3. The chain is built from TRBV5-4 and TRBJ2-1; 8 nucleotides agree with TRBD1. The CDR3 consists of 15 residues. Germline CDR1 reads SGHNT; CDR2 reads YYREEE (reference sequence). Trimming at V came to 4 bases and at J to 0 bases, leaving 3 bases not matched to a gene. The CDR3 bases are TGTGCCAGCAGCCTAGACAGGGGCTCCTACAATGAGCAGTTCTTC. Protein sequence: CASSLDRGSYNEQFF.

V usage is TRBV5-1 and J usage is TRBJ2-1, with TRBD2 matching 11 bases. Unmatched junction bases numbered 4, after V lost 3 bases and J lost 5 bases. Germline CDR1 SGHRS, CDR2 YFSETQ. The CDR3 sequence is 15 residues long. The CDR3 protein is CASSWGTSGNNEQFF. The CDR3, as DNA: TGCGCCAGCAGCTGGGGGACTAGCGGCAACAATGAGCAGTTCTTC.

This clone appeared a single time. The rearrangement joins TRBV2 to TRBJ2-6, with 8 bases matching TRBD1. J was trimmed by 2 bases and V by 4 bases; bases with no gene match: 4. Germline V gene lookup returns CDR1 SNHLY and CDR2 FYNNEI. The CDR3 totals 16 residues. Here the CDR3 reads CASSANRGTGANVLTF. The CDR3 bases are TGTGCCAGCAGTGCGAACAGGGGGACTGGGGCCAACGTCCTGACTTTC.